The sequence of this T cell receptor beta chain was determined in a study of control samples from healthy donors and cancer patients. Trimming took 1 base from V and 8 from J, leaving 18 bases between them. Germline V lookup: CDR1 LGHDT, CDR2 YNNKEL (reference sequence). The CDR3 covers 17 residues. Produced via immunoSEQ multiplex PCR; TCRdb's table is partial and in-frame only. Among approximately 180,000 clones listed, about 90% were seen once. The chain employs TRBV3-1 (or the pseudogene TRBV3-2) and TRBJ1-6; tentatively, D is TRBD1 (5 bases). The clonotype comes from a woman aged 40 to 50 in good health. The sample comprised blood. The CDR3 coding sequence is TGTGCCAGCAGCCAAGCCCCCGGGGGAGTGCACGATTCACCCCTCCACTTT. Encoded protein: CASSQAPGGVHDSPLHF.